This T cell receptor (beta chain) derives from a study of OX40 agonist ivuxolimab in advanced cancers. The wider study: 30% to 40% of patients had received prior checkpoint inhibitor therapy.

The study, taken as a whole, reports: Partial responders at 0.1-3.0 mg/kg showed near-lowest clonal expansion. No antigen was identified for the clonally expanded peripheral T cells.

Data came from immunoSEQ multiplex PCR; TCRdb stores just in-frame clones and leaves some out. The top ten clones hold around 0.7% of a sample with 82,000 or so clones, roughly 92% of them seen once. V dropped 3 bases and J dropped 8; count of bases not matched to a gene: 4. This CDR3 spans 14 amino acids. Germline lookup yields CDR1 SGHRS and CDR2 YFSETQ. About this clone: As yet, its antigen is unknown.

This sequence joins TRBV5-1 and TRBJ1-4; 10 bases map to TRBD1. This TCR derives from an adult with an advanced solid tumor such as melanoma, head and neck, liver or kidney cancer. The sample was CD4+ or CD8+ T cells sorted from blood, taken in a trial of the OX40 agonist ivuxolimab. In DNA form, the CDR3 reads TGCGCCAGCAGCTCCGGGACAGGGGACGAAAAACTGTTTTTT. This encodes CASSSGTGDEKLFF.